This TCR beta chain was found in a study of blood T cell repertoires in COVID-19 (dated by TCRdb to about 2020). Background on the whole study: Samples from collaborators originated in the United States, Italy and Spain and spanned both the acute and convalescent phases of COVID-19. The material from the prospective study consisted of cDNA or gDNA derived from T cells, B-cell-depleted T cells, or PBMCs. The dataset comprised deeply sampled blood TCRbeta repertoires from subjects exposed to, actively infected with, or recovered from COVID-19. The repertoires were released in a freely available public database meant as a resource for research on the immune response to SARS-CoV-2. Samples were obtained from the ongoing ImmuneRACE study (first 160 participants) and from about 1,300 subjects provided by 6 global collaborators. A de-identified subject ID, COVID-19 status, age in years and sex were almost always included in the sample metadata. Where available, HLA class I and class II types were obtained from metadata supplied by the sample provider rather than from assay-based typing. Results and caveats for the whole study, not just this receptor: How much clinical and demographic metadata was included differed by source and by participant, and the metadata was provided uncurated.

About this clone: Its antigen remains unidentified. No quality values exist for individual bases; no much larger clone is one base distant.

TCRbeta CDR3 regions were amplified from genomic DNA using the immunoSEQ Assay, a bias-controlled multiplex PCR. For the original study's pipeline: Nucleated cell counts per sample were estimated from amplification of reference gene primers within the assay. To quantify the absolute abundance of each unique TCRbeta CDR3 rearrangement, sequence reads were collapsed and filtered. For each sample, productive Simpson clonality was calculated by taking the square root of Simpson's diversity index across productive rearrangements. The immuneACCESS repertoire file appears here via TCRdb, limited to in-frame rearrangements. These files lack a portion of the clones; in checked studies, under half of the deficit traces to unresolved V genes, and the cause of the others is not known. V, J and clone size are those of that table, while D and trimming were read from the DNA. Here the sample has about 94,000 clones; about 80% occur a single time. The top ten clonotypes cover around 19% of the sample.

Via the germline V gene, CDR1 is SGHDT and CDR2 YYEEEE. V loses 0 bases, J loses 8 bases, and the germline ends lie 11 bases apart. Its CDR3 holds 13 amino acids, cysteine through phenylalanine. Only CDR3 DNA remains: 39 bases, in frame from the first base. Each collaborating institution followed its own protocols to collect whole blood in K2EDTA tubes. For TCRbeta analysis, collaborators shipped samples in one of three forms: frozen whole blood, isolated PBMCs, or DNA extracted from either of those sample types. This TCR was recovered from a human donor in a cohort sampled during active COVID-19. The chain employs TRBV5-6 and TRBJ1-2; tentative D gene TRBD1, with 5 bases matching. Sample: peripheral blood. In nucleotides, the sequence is TGTGCCAGCAGCTTGGCGGGGGATGGCGGCTACACCTTC. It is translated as CASSLAGDGGYTF.